This T cell receptor beta chain was found in a study of T cells in localized non-small cell lung cancer. The study, taken as a whole, reports: Adjacent lung tissue had a median roughly 62 of the top 100 clones found in the tumor. Heterogeneity within the tumor remains possible, as just one region underwent sequencing. Longer overall survival accompanied higher blood T cell density.

This clone was seen a handful of times. Its target is unknown. The CDR3 sequence is 14 residues long. Trimming cost V 4 bases and J 4 bases; bases outside gene matches: 7. Germline V gives CDR1 MNHEY, CDR2 SMNVEV (reference sequence). Only in-frame clones appear in the TCRdb table, and some are missing; sequencing was by immunoSEQ multiplex PCR. The sample lists about 40,000 clones; 70% to 90% were seen once. The TCR originated in a man aged 40 to 69 with stage I lung adenocarcinoma. This specimen was peripheral blood, taken before any cancer treatment. This rearrangement joins TRBV27 to TRBJ2-7, with 7 bases lining up with TRBD1. The CDR3 sequence: CASSSDRNRYEQYF. For the CDR3, the DNA is TGTGCCAGCAGTTCGGACAGGAATCGTTACGAGCAGTACTTC.